This T cell receptor beta chain originates from a study of CD8 T cells in ankylosing spondylitis. MiXCR was run by TCRdb on the 5' RACE reads, yielding one entry per CDR3 protein. Among more than 150,000 distinct CDR3 sequences listed, roughly 13% were seen once. The CDR3 has 14 residues. Losses at the gene ends were 8 bases for V and 2 bases for J; bases not matched to a gene: 7. The V gene's germline CDR1 is LNHDA and CDR2 SQIVND (reference sequence). This clonotype was picked up many times. The rearrangement links TRBV19 to TRBJ1-1; TRBD1 aligns across 8 bases. The sequenced material came from blood, either unsorted or a sorted T cell fraction (not recorded which). This TCR was recovered from a female donor with ankylosing spondylitis or in good health (not recorded which). CDR3 sequence (DNA): TGTGCCAGTGAGGACAGGGTAGGCAACACTGAAGCTTTCTTT. Protein sequence: CASEDRVGNTEAFF.